This T cell receptor beta chain came from a study of blood T cell repertoires in COVID-19. The wider study: Sites in the United States, Italy and Spain provided acute and convalescent COVID-19 samples. T cells, B-cell-depleted T cells, or PBMCs provided the cDNA or gDNA that served as material.

In the original processing: Reference gene primer amplification gave estimated nucleated cell counts. The repertoire was sequenced with immunoSEQ multiplex PCR; TCRdb's copy has only in-frame clones and lacks some. Clone size and V and J calls were adopted from that table, with D and trimming inferred from the DNA. The sample lists about 52,000 clones, under 85% occurring once. Germline CDR1 LGHDT, CDR2 YNNKEL (reference sequence). V shed 6 bases and J 7 bases; nucleotides not matched to a gene: 6. The CDR3 runs to 13 residues. Sequencing was done on a sample of peripheral blood. V and J are TRBV3-1 (or the pseudogene TRBV3-2) and TRBJ1-3; 7 bases are a match to TRBD1. The source is a man between 65 and 79 years old with active COVID-19. The CDR3 DNA sequence: TGTGCCAGCAGTCAACAGGGGCGGAACACCATATATTTT. Amino acid sequence: CASSQQGRNTIYF.